The 23 T cell receptor beta chains listed next were all sequenced from one sample in a study of cytomegalovirus exposure and HLA in healthy donors. The PCR made use of 60 Vbeta and 13 Jbeta primers. The assay was immunoSEQ multiplex PCR, and TCRdb's table has in-frame clones only and misses some. This table holds around 130,000 clones, roughly four fifths found once. The specimen sequenced was PBMCs. Receptor source: a woman aged 55-70 years in good health and CMV-seronegative.

This clone was counted a few times. The chain combines TRBV6-1 with TRBJ1-2, with TRBD1 matching over 7 bases. J gave up 7 bases and V 4 bases, and 3 bases lay outside the gene matches. Germline V gene sequence: CDR1 MNHNS, CDR2 SASEGT. This CDR3 contains 12 residues. The CDR3 DNA is TGTGCCAGCAGTGCGACAGGGATTGGCTACACCTTC. It yields the protein CASSATGIGYTF.

The chain recombines TRBV25-1 with TRBJ1-4, with D perhaps matching TRBD1 (5 bases). The V and J ends lost 3 bases and 3 bases respectively, with 8 bases between them. The germline CDR1 and CDR2 sequences are MGHDK and SYGVNS. CDR3 length equals 14 residues. The CDR3 loop reads CASSDGGSNEKLFF. The DNA for the CDR3 is TGTGCCAGCAGTGACGGGGGTTCTAATGAAAAACTGTTTTTT.

CDR3 DNA: TGTGCCAGCAGCCCAGATGTACTAGGAACCACAGATACGCAGTATTTT. Translated, it gives CASSPDVLGTTDTQYF. The rearrangement joins TRBV11-2 to TRBJ2-3; possible D gene TRBD2, 5 bases. CDR1 is SGHAT, CDR2 FQNNGV, per germline. This CDR3 comprises 16 residues. V lost 5 bases and J 2 bases, leaving 17 bases between the germline ends.

The chain links TRBV7-2 to TRBJ1-6; 9 nucleotides agree with TRBD1. This CDR3 has 15 amino acids. Germline V lookup: CDR1 SGHTA, CDR2 FQGNSA. V lost 4 bases, J lost 9 bases, and 7 bases stayed unmatched. The CDR3 loop reads CASSSTGTGTSPLHF. For the CDR3, the DNA is TGTGCCAGCAGCTCAACCGGGACAGGGACTTCACCCCTCCACTTT.

J is TRBJ2-3 and V is TRBV11-2; TRBD2 is a possible D gene (5 bases). Germline CDR1 reads SGHAT; CDR2 reads FQNNGV. V lost 6 bases and J 6 bases, leaving 10 bases between the germline ends. The CDR3 totals 12 residues. CDR3 DNA: TGTGCCAGCAGACCTCGAGGGGATACGCAGTATTTT. This translates into CASRPRGDTQYF.

This sequence joins TRBV5-4 and TRBJ2-3; the D gene is possibly TRBD2 (7 bases). The germline V gene has CDR1 SGHNT and CDR2 YYREEE (reference sequence). The V end lost 1 base, the J end lost 3 bases, and 15 bases lay between the germline ends. The CDR3 is 16 amino acids. The CDR3 nucleotides read TGTGCCAGCAGCTTGTTGGGGGGGCTAGGTACAGATACGCAGTATTTT. Translated: CASSLLGGLGTDTQYF.

The CDR3 coding sequence is TGTGCCAGCAGCTTAGTGGGACTAACAGATACGCAGTATTTT. It codes for CASSLVGLTDTQYF. The V and J genes are TRBV7-2 and TRBJ2-3, with TRBD2 matching 7 bases. Unmatched junction bases numbered 1, after V lost 1 base and J lost 3 bases. The V gene's germline CDR1 is SGHTA and CDR2 FQGNSA. CDR3 length: 14 amino acids.

This clone was seen a few times. The chain employs TRBV27 and TRBJ1-2, with TRBD1 matching 7 bases. V gave up 0 bases and J gave up 4 bases; unmatched junction bases: 5. Germline lookup yields CDR1 MNHEY and CDR2 SMNVEV (reference sequence). This CDR3 comprises 15 residues. CDR3 amino acids: CASSLSTGPTYGYTF. The DNA for the CDR3 is TGTGCCAGCAGTTTATCGACAGGGCCCACCTATGGCTACACCTTC.

The CDR3: CSVGDGLRPAQYF. CDR3 DNA sequence: TGCAGCGTGGGGGACGGACTACGGCCTGCGCAGTACTTC. The chain employs TRBV29-1 and TRBJ2-5; D is possibly TRBD2 (6 bases). Trimming took off 6 bases at V and 11 bases at J, with 22 bases between the two ends. The CDR3 is 13 residues long. Germline CDR1 reads SQVTM; CDR2 reads ANQGSEA.

The chain couples TRBV29-1 to TRBJ2-5; D unclear. The germline CDR1 and CDR2 sequences are SQVTM and ANQGSEA. This CDR3 comprises 12 residues. Trimming took off 4 bases at V and 3 bases at J, with 9 bases between the two ends. CDR3 sequence: CSVAAQKETQYF. The CDR3 DNA sequence: TGCAGCGTTGCTGCTCAGAAAGAGACCCAGTACTTC.

The chain is built from TRBV7-2 and TRBJ2-1; 11 bases map to TRBD2. The CDR3 sequence is 15 residues long. Germline trimming cut 2 bases from V and 6 bases from J; bases unmatched to any gene: 3. Germline CDR1 and CDR2: SGHTA and FQGNSA. The CDR3: CASSLSSGRANEQFF. The CDR3 nucleotides are TGTGCCAGCAGCTTAAGTAGCGGGAGGGCCAATGAGCAGTTCTTC.

This clone showed up just once. This rearrangement joins TRBV19 to TRBJ2-1; 9 nucleotides agree with TRBD1. The CDR3 extends over 15 amino acids. Germline values: CDR1 LNHDA, CDR2 SQIVND (reference sequence). The V gene end was trimmed by 3 bases and the J gene end by 7 bases; junction bases not matched to a gene: 7. The CDR3 DNA sequence: TGTGCCAGTAGTATTTCGGGACAGGGATTGAATGAGCAGTTCTTC. Translation: CASSISGQGLNEQFF.

The chain carries TRBV2 and TRBJ2-5, with 12 bases fitting TRBD2. The DNA end is more similar to TRBJ2-7, so the J call may be wrong. There are 21 residues in the CDR3. CDR1 and CDR2 from the germline V gene are SNHLY and FYNNEI. This CDR3 is CATLTGGEVTSGSLYSYEQYF. The CDR3 nucleotides read TGTGCCACCCTAACAGGGGGCGAAGTGACTAGCGGGAGCCTATACTCCTACGAGCAGTACTTC.

This chain uses TRBV7-9 with TRBJ1-2; a weak D match, TRBD1 (6 bases). CDR3 size: 16 residues. Germline CDR1 and CDR2: SEHNR and FQNEAQ (reference sequence). Trimming stripped 4 bases from V and 1 base from J, with 16 bases between. In nucleotides, the CDR3 is TGTGCCAGCAGCTCGGTACAGGGCGGAGTTAACTATGGCTACACCTTC. Translating gives CASSSVQGGVNYGYTF.

This rearrangement joins TRBV7-8 to TRBJ2-5, with a tentative D call TRBD2 (5 bases). Trimming took 5 bases from V and 3 from J, leaving 22 bases between them. Germline values: CDR1 SGHVS, CDR2 FQNEAQ. This CDR3 has 17 amino acids. The CDR3 is CASSPYRGRAEKETQYF. Written as DNA, the CDR3 is TGTGCCAGCAGCCCATATCGCGGCAGAGCGGAAAAAGAGACCCAGTACTTC. The whole variable domain, remainder taken from reference TRBV7-8 and TRBJ2-5, is GAGVSQSPRYKVAKRGQDVALRCDPISGHVSLFWYQQALGQGPEFLTYFQNEAQLDKSGLPSDRFFAERPEGSVSTLKIQRTQQEDSAVYLCASSPYRGRAEKETQYFGPGTRLLVL.

This sequence joins TRBV12-5 and TRBJ1-1; no firm D call. The CDR3 is 14 residues long. Germline CDR1 and CDR2: LGHNT and FRNRAP. V lost 7 bases to trimming and J lost 1 base, with 13 bases between them. CDR3 amino acids: CASAPRRGNTEAFF. The DNA for the CDR3 is TGTGCTAGTGCCCCGAGGCGCGGGAACACTGAAGCTTTCTTT.

This chain connects TRBV19 to TRBJ1-5, with TRBD1 matching over 7 bases. The CDR3 has 15 residues. Germline V gene data show CDR1 as LNHDA and CDR2 as SQIVND (reference sequence). V was pared by 0 bases and J by 1 base, with 0 bases of the junction left unmatched. The CDR3 reads CASSIDRGSNQPQHF. CDR3 DNA: TGTGCCAGTAGTATAGACAGGGGGAGCAATCAGCCCCAGCATTTT. Full variable domain (remainder filled in from reference TRBV19 and TRBJ1-5): DGGITQSPKYLFRKEGQNVTLSCEQNLNHDAMYWYRQDPGQGLRLIYYSQIVNDFQKGDIAEGYSVSREKKESFPLTVTSAQKNPTAFYLCASSIDRGSNQPQHFGDGTRLSIL.

This clone was counted once. The V call is TRBV11-1, the J call TRBJ2-5; possible D gene TRBD1, 6 bases. Per the germline V gene, CDR1 is SGHAT and CDR2 is FQDESV (reference sequence). This CDR3 spans 14 amino acids. V lost 5 bases and J 1 base, leaving 11 bases between the germline ends. Here the CDR3 reads CASSLSTGQETQYF. The CDR3 nucleotides are TGTGCCAGCAGCCTATCGACAGGCCAAGAGACCCAGTACTTC.

The chain links TRBV13 to TRBJ1-1, with D perhaps TRBD1 (5 bases). There are 14 residues in the CDR3. V was cut by 4 bases and J by 13 bases, with 22 bases left in between. CDR1 PRHDT and CDR2 FYEKMQ come from the germline V gene (reference sequence). The CDR3 DNA sequence: TGTGCCAGCAGCTCGAACCCTCAGGGTAATGTTAGTTTCTTT. Protein sequence: CASSSNPQGNVSFF. The full variable domain, in which reference TRBV13 and TRBJ1-1 provide the parts outside the CDR3, is AAGVIQSPRHLIKEKRETATLKCYPIPRHDTVYWYQQGPGQDPQFLISFYEKMQSDKGSIPDRFSAQQFSDYHSELNMSSLELGDSALYFCASSSNPQGNVSFFGQGTRLTVV.

This clone has only a few counts. V is TRBV6-5 and J is TRBJ1-4, with D perhaps TRBD1 (5 bases). The CDR3 is 15 amino acids. Trimming shortened V by 1 base and J by 3 bases, and 9 bases separated the two germline ends. Per the germline V gene, CDR1 is MNHEY and CDR2 is SVGAGI. The CDR3 coding sequence is TGTGCCAGCAGTTACTTGGGGCAGCCTAATGAAAAACTGTTTTTT. It codes for CASSYLGQPNEKLFF.

The chain recombines TRBV5-1 with TRBJ1-2; 7 nucleotides align to TRBD1. The J segment lost 4 bases and the V segment lost 0 bases, leaving 9 bases of the junction unmatched. This CDR3 region has 16 residues. CDR1 is SGHRS, CDR2 YFSETQ, per germline. The CDR3, as DNA: TGCGCCAGCAGCTTGGCCGAGGGGGCCCTAGTCTATGGCTACACCTTC. Its protein is CASSLAEGALVYGYTF.

The chain is built from TRBV30 and TRBJ2-4; D not resolved. The CDR3 totals 14 residues. Germline lookup yields CDR1 GTSNPN and CDR2 SVGIG (reference sequence). V was clipped by 0 bases and J by 7 bases, with 13 bases between them. CDR3 protein: CAWSVNLVGNIQYF. Written as DNA, the CDR3 is TGTGCCTGGAGTGTTAATTTAGTCGGGAACATTCAGTACTTC. Combining the CDR3 with reference TRBV30 and TRBJ2-4 gives the whole variable domain SQTIHQWPATLVQPVGSPLSLECTVEGTSNPNLYWYRQAAGRGLQLLFYSVGIGQISSEVPQNLSASRPQDRQFILSSKKLLLSDSGFYLCAWSVNLVGNIQYFGAGTRLSVL.

V gene TRBV5-1 combines with J gene TRBJ1-1; no reliable D call. V was cut by 0 bases and J by 1 base, with 10 bases left in between. The CDR3 covers 15 residues. Looked up from germline, CDR1 is SGHRS and CDR2 is YFSETQ. DNA of the CDR3: TGCGCCAGCAGCTTGGTGGTCGGGAGGAACACTGAAGCTTTCTTT. It is translated as CASSLVVGRNTEAFF. Complete variable domain (other parts from reference TRBV5-1 and TRBJ1-1): KAGVTQTPRYLIKTRGQQVTLSCSPISGHRSVSWYQQTPGQGLQFLFEYFSETQRNKGNFPGRFSGRQFSNSRSEMNVSTLELGDSALYLCASSLVVGRNTEAFFGQGTRLTVV.